The next 8 T cell receptor beta chains were all read from a single sample in a study of cytomegalovirus exposure and HLA in healthy donors. In the PCR, 60 Vbeta and 13 Jbeta primers were used. The repertoire was sequenced with immunoSEQ multiplex PCR; TCRdb's copy has only in-frame clones and lacks some. Of 150,000 to 250,000 clones detected, 80% to 85% appear once; the ten largest clones hold approximately 6.5%. The material sequenced was PBMCs. These receptors all come from a woman aged 45-59 years in good health and CMV-seropositive.

The V call is TRBV2, the J call TRBJ2-1; 8 positions match TRBD1. Germline V gives CDR1 SNHLY, CDR2 FYNNEI. There are 15 residues in the CDR3. Losses at the gene ends were 6 bases for V and 4 bases for J; bases not matched to a gene: 8. The CDR3 protein is CASSWQGANYNEQFF. The CDR3 region has the DNA TGTGCCAGCAGCTGGCAGGGGGCAAATTACAATGAGCAGTTCTTC.

The chain combines TRBV18 with TRBJ2-7; perhaps TRBD1 as D (6 bases). Germline lookup yields CDR1 KGHSH and CDR2 LQKENI. The CDR3 length is 13 residues. V dropped 2 bases and J dropped 1 base, with 6 bases sitting between them. CDR3 nucleotides: TGTGCCAGCTCACCAGACAGGTCCTACGAGCAGTACTTC. Its protein product is CASSPDRSYEQYF.

The table lists this clone with a few counts. The chain carries TRBV7-2 and TRBJ2-1, with D possibly matching TRBD1 (5 bases). The CDR3 totals 18 residues. Trimming took 2 bases from V and 1 from J, leaving 18 bases between them. Germline V gene lookup returns CDR1 SGHTA and CDR2 FQGNSA. DNA for the CDR3: TGTGCCAGCAGCTTATCTATAACAGGACGATCGTCCTACAATGAGCAGTTCTTC. Encoded protein: CASSLSITGRSSYNEQFF.

This chain joins TRBV19 and TRBJ2-1; tentatively, D is TRBD2 (6 bases). The CDR3 totals 16 residues. The germline V gene encodes CDR1 LNHDA and CDR2 SQIVND (reference sequence). Deletions cut 3 bases from V and 9 bases from J, with 21 bases between. The CDR3 nucleotides are TGTGCCAGTAGTATCTCGGCGGGAAGGGTACGTAGTGAGCAGTTCTTC. It codes for CASSISAGRVRSEQFF.

This clone was observed a few times. This rearrangement joins TRBV7-2 to TRBJ2-7, with 9 bases that match TRBD1. The ends lost 3 bases at V and 4 bases at J; junction bases unmatched: 7. CDR1 SGHTA and CDR2 FQGNSA come from the germline V gene. This CDR3 has 15 residues. DNA of the CDR3: TGTGCCAGCAGCTTTCCCGGGACAGGGTATTACGAGCAGTACTTC. Its translation is CASSFPGTGYYEQYF.

The rearrangement uses TRBV15 and TRBJ2-7; 10 nucleotides match TRBD1. The CDR3 has 15 residues. In germline, CDR1 is LNHNV, CDR2 YYDKDF (reference sequence). J lost 0 bases, V lost 5 bases, and 4 bases had no gene match. CDR3 nucleotide sequence: TGTGCCACCAGCCGCCGGACAGGGGGCTCCTACGAGCAGTACTTC. Its translation is CATSRRTGGSYEQYF.

The chain is built from TRBV6-5 and TRBJ2-2, with D unresolved. Germline values: CDR1 MNHEY, CDR2 SVGAGI. Trimming shortened V by 2 bases and J by 1 base, and 8 bases separated the two germline ends. CDR3 length: 15 amino acids. The CDR3 coding sequence is TGTGCCAGCAGTTACGAGGCAAGGAACACCGGGGAGCTGTTTTTT. Its translation is CASSYEARNTGELFF.

CDR3 in DNA: TGCAGTGCTGGGCTATATGGCTACACCTTC. This sequence encodes CSAGLYGYTF. The chain has TRBV20-1 and TRBJ1-2, with no clear D. Trimming took off 5 bases at V and 5 bases at J, with 6 bases between the two ends. CDR1 is DFQATT, CDR2 SNEGSKA, per germline (reference sequence). This CDR3 region has 10 residues.